The clone carrying this TCR beta chain came up a few times. What it binds is unknown. These data are taken from a study of identical twins. Study-wide points: Modelling approaches yielded underestimates of out-of-frame TCR alpha sharing between monozygotic twins.

Germline CDR1 SGHRS, CDR2 YFSETQ. This CDR3 comprises 16 residues. The ends lost 4 bases at V and 0 bases at J; junction bases unmatched: 4. One entry per CDR3 protein results from TCRdb running MiXCR on the 5' RACE reads. Of 650,000 to 750,000 distinct CDR3 sequences listed, around 21% are singletons. These data were also filed under a second study, of T cells expressing NK-cell markers.

This TCR derives from a woman under 30 in good health. The V gene is TRBV5-1, the J gene TRBJ2-3; 11 nucleotides agree with TRBD2. The sample taken for sequencing was PBMCs. Here the CDR3 DNA reads TGCGCCAGCAGCAAAGTAGCGGGAGGGAGCACAGATACGCAGTATTTT. This gives the protein CASSKVAGGSTDTQYF.